This is a list of T cell receptor beta chains from one sample in a study of T cell responses to AZD1222 COVID-19 vaccine. Only in-frame clones appear in the TCRdb table, and some are missing; sequencing was by immunoSEQ multiplex PCR. This table has around 140,000 clones, roughly nine tenths appearing once. The specimen comprised peripheral blood, sampled 28 days after the second AZD1222 dose. The receptors shown here come from an adult who received the AZD1222 COVID-19 vaccine. Each CDR3 is given with its conserved first and last residue. A D gene is named only where the DNA matches it firmly. Clone size, where shown, is once, few, many, or a class for clones that have expanded.

D gene: -
J gene: TRBJ1-2
clone size: -
V gene: TRBV2
CDR3 DNA: TGTGCCAGCACGTGGAGCGGGGGCGTGGAAGGCTACACCTTC
CDR3 protein: CASTWSGGVEGYTF

D gene: -
J gene: TRBJ1-2
clone size: -
V gene: TRBV29-1
CDR3 DNA: TGCAGCGTTGAAAGTTTTTTGGCGAATGGCTACACCTTC
CDR3 protein: CSVESFLANGYTF

D gene: TRBD1
J gene: TRBJ1-6
clone size: -
V gene: TRBV6-5
CDR3 DNA: TGTGCCAGCAGTTTGCTACAGGGGGGTTCACCCCTCCACTTT
CDR3 protein: CASSLLQGGSPLHF

D gene: -
J gene: TRBJ1-1
clone size: once
V gene: TRBV28
CDR3 DNA: TGTGCCAGCAGCGAGGCCGGGGCTGAAGCTTTCTTT
CDR3 protein: CASSEAGAEAFF

D gene: -
J gene: TRBJ1-5
clone size: -
V gene: TRBV19
CDR3 DNA: TGTGCCAGTAGTTGGTCGCAGGGTCGGAGCAATCAGCCCCAGCATTTT
CDR3 protein: CASSWSQGRSNQPQHF

D gene: -
J gene: TRBJ1-1
clone size: -
V gene: TRBV30
CDR3 DNA: TGTGCCTGGAGTGTAGGGGGGAACACTGAAGCTTTCTTT
CDR3 protein: CAWSVGGNTEAFF

D gene: -
J gene: TRBJ1-1
clone size: -
V gene: TRBV6-6
CDR3 DNA: TGTGCCAGCAGTTACGGGACCATGAACACTGAAGCTTTCTTT
CDR3 protein: CASSYGTMNTEAFF

D gene: -
J gene: TRBJ2-1
clone size: -
V gene: TRBV15
CDR3 DNA: TGTGCCACCAGCCCTGGACCCGGCAATGAGCAGTTCTTC
CDR3 protein: CATSPGPGNEQFF

D gene: -
J gene: TRBJ2-2
clone size: once
V gene: TRBV9
CDR3 DNA: TGTGCCAGCAGCGTAGGAGCGGTTATAGGCACCGGGGAGCTGTTTTTT
CDR3 protein: CASSVGAVIGTGELFF

D gene: TRBD1
J gene: TRBJ1-5
clone size: once
V gene: TRBV19
CDR3 DNA: TGTGCCAGTAGTATCAGGAGGAGGGACAGGGAGTATAGCAATCAGCCCCAGCATTTT
CDR3 protein: CASSIRRRDREYSNQPQHF

D gene: -
J gene: TRBJ2-5
clone size: -
V gene: TRBV29-1
CDR3 DNA: TGCAGCGTTGCCCGGGGCGGCCAAGAGACCCAGTACTTC
CDR3 protein: CSVARGGQETQYF

D gene: -
J gene: TRBJ1-1
clone size: -
V gene: TRBV6-6
CDR3 DNA: TGTGCCAGCTCCCCGAGCACTGAAGCTTTCTTT
CDR3 protein: CASSPSTEAFF

D gene: TRBD2
J gene: TRBJ2-7
clone size: -
V gene: TRBV2
CDR3 DNA: TGTGCCAGCAGTGGCCCGGCGGGAGGCCCCACCGAGCAGTACTTC
CDR3 protein: CASSGPAGGPTEQYF

D gene: TRBD1
J gene: TRBJ1-1
clone size: -
V gene: TRBV29-1
CDR3 DNA: TGCAGCGTCGTAAATACAGGGGGCGCGAATGCTGAAGCTTTCTTT
CDR3 protein: CSVVNTGGANAEAFF

D gene: -
J gene: TRBJ1-1
clone size: once
V gene: TRBV28
CDR3 DNA: TGTGCCAGCAGTCCGCCCCCCCGGAGGGAAGCTTTCTTT
CDR3 protein: CASSPPPRREAFF

D gene: -
J gene: TRBJ1-1
clone size: once
V gene: TRBV6-6
CDR3 DNA: TGTGCCAGCAGTTACTCGGGAGGGGGCACTGAAGCTTTCTTT
CDR3 protein: CASSYSGGGTEAFF

D gene: -
J gene: TRBJ1-3
clone size: -
V gene: TRBV9
CDR3 DNA: TGTGCCAGCAGCGTACTGCCGGTGCAGGGGTCCGGAAACACCATATATTTT
CDR3 protein: CASSVLPVQGSGNTIYF

D gene: -
J gene: TRBJ1-2
clone size: -
V gene: TRBV12-3/TRBV12-4
CDR3 DNA: TGTGCCAGCAGTTTATGGGACACCTATGGCTACACCTTC
CDR3 protein: CASSLWDTYGYTF

D gene: -
J gene: TRBJ1-5
clone size: -
V gene: TRBV30
CDR3 DNA: TGTGCCTGGAGTGGCAGGGATCAGCCCCAGCATTTT
CDR3 protein: CAWSGRDQPQHF

D gene: -
J gene: TRBJ1-1
clone size: -
V gene: TRBV10-1
CDR3 DNA: TGCGCCAGCAGTGAGAACATCAACACTGAAGCTTTCTTT
CDR3 protein: CASSENINTEAFF

D gene: -
J gene: TRBJ1-1
clone size: -
V gene: TRBV28
CDR3 DNA: TGTGCCAGCAGTACCGCGGAACCGAACACTGAAGCTTTCTTT
CDR3 protein: CASSTAEPNTEAFF

D gene: -
J gene: TRBJ1-1
clone size: -
V gene: TRBV30
CDR3 DNA: TGTGCCTGGAGTGCGAGGTACCCTGAGGCTTTCTTT
CDR3 protein: CAWSARYPEAFF

D gene: -
J gene: TRBJ2-4
clone size: -
V gene: TRBV3-1/TRBV3-2
CDR3 DNA: TGTGCCAGCAGCCAAGACCCCCTAGCCAAAAACATTCAGTACTTC
CDR3 protein: CASSQDPLAKNIQYF

D gene: TRBD1
J gene: TRBJ1-1
clone size: once
V gene: TRBV4-2
CDR3 DNA: TGTGCCAGCAGCCAAGACAGGGGGCTAGGGGACACTGAAGCTTTCTTT
CDR3 protein: CASSQDRGLGDTEAFF

D gene: TRBD1
J gene: TRBJ2-5
clone size: -
V gene: TRBV2
CDR3 DNA: TGTGCCAGCAAGCTGACAGGGACAGAAGAGACCCAGTACTTC
CDR3 protein: CASKLTGTEETQYF

D gene: -
J gene: TRBJ1-6
clone size: -
V gene: TRBV11-2
CDR3 DNA: TGTGCCAGCAGCCCAAGGGACAATTCACCCCTCCACTTT
CDR3 protein: CASSPRDNSPLHF

D gene: TRBD1
J gene: TRBJ1-6
clone size: -
V gene: TRBV7-3
CDR3 DNA: TGTGCCAGCAGCTTCGGACAGGGAAACTCACCCCTCCACTTT
CDR3 protein: CASSFGQGNSPLHF

D gene: -
J gene: TRBJ2-1
clone size: -
V gene: TRBV12-5
CDR3 DNA: TGTGCTAGTGGTTTGGCAGCTAACAATGAGCAGTTCTTC
CDR3 protein: CASGLAANNEQFF

D gene: -
J gene: TRBJ1-1
clone size: -
V gene: TRBV11-2
CDR3 DNA: TGTGCCAGCAGCTTATGGGGGCCGACTGAAGCTTTCTTT
CDR3 protein: CASSLWGPTEAFF

D gene: -
J gene: TRBJ1-1
clone size: few
V gene: TRBV7-9
CDR3 DNA: TGTGCCAGCAAACGGTCACAGGCGCGAGATGAAGCTTTCTTT
CDR3 protein: CASKRSQARDEAFF

D gene: -
J gene: TRBJ2-1
clone size: -
V gene: TRBV13
CDR3 DNA: TGTGCCAGCAGAGCTACCCCAGTAAATGAGCAGTTCTTC
CDR3 protein: CASRATPVNEQFF

D gene: -
J gene: TRBJ1-5
clone size: -
V gene: TRBV6-2/TRBV6-3
CDR3 DNA: TGTGCCAGCAGTTACTCTCAGGGGTGGCATCAGCCCCAGCATTTT
CDR3 protein: CASSYSQGWHQPQHF

D gene: -
J gene: TRBJ1-1
clone size: -
V gene: TRBV6-1
CDR3 DNA: TGTGCCAGCAGTGATATCTGGGGGACTGAAGCTTTCTTT
CDR3 protein: CASSDIWGTEAFF

D gene: -
J gene: TRBJ1-2
clone size: -
V gene: TRBV4-3
CDR3 DNA: TGCGCCAGCAGCGTTGAACCCGGGGCTTCCTATGGCTACACCTTC
CDR3 protein: CASSVEPGASYGYTF

D gene: TRBD2
J gene: TRBJ2-7
clone size: -
V gene: TRBV14
CDR3 DNA: TGTGCCAGCGGCTTGGGGCCTAGCGGGAGTTTGGAGCAGTACTTC
CDR3 protein: CASGLGPSGSLEQYF

D gene: -
J gene: TRBJ2-7
clone size: -
V gene: TRBV6-5
CDR3 DNA: TGTGCCAGCAGTTACTCAGATAGAGGGATTGCCTACGAGCAGTACTTC
CDR3 protein: CASSYSDRGIAYEQYF

D gene: TRBD2
J gene: TRBJ2-1
clone size: -
V gene: TRBV6-2/TRBV6-3
CDR3 DNA: TGTGCCAGCAGCTCGGGACTAGCGGGAGTACACCCTCGCTACAATGAGCAGTTCTTC
CDR3 protein: CASSSGLAGVHPRYNEQFF

D gene: -
J gene: TRBJ1-5
clone size: -
V gene: TRBV6-2/TRBV6-3
CDR3 DNA: TGTGCCAGCAGTTCCAAGGACGGAAGCAATCAGCCCCAGCATTTT
CDR3 protein: CASSSKDGSNQPQHF

D gene: TRBD1
J gene: TRBJ1-1
clone size: -
V gene: TRBV30
CDR3 DNA: TGTGCCTGGGGACAGGGGGGGACTGAAGCTTTCTTT
CDR3 protein: CAWGQGGTEAFF

D gene: TRBD1
J gene: TRBJ1-5
clone size: -
V gene: TRBV19
CDR3 DNA: TGTGCCAGTACTCTTGGGACAGGGGGAAGGCCCCAGCATTTT
CDR3 protein: CASTLGTGGRPQHF

D gene: -
J gene: TRBJ1-1
clone size: -
V gene: TRBV5-3
CDR3 DNA: TGTGCCAGAGTTAGCACTGCGAACACTGAAGCTTTCTTT
CDR3 protein: CARVSTANTEAFF

D gene: TRBD2
J gene: TRBJ2-7
clone size: -
V gene: TRBV10-3
CDR3 DNA: TGTGCCATCAGTGTTTCGGGGGGACTAGCGGGAGAGCAGTACTTC
CDR3 protein: CAISVSGGLAGEQYF

D gene: TRBD1
J gene: TRBJ1-5
clone size: -
V gene: TRBV7-8
CDR3 DNA: TGTGCCAGCAGCTTACAGGGGGCCGATCAGCCCCAGCATTTT
CDR3 protein: CASSLQGADQPQHF

D gene: TRBD1
J gene: TRBJ1-6
clone size: -
V gene: TRBV27
CDR3 DNA: TGTGCCAGCACCCGTGGGACAGGGGTCGGTGGTTCACCCCTCCACTTT
CDR3 protein: CASTRGTGVGGSPLHF

D gene: -
J gene: TRBJ1-1
clone size: -
V gene: TRBV28
CDR3 DNA: TGTGCCGGTTCTAGCGGTTGGACAGCGAACACTGAAGCTTTCTTT
CDR3 protein: CAGSSGWTANTEAFF

D gene: -
J gene: TRBJ2-2
clone size: -
V gene: TRBV7-2
CDR3 DNA: TGTGCCAGCAGTATCCAGAACACCGGGGAGCTGTTTTTT
CDR3 protein: CASSIQNTGELFF

D gene: -
J gene: TRBJ1-2
clone size: -
V gene: TRBV28
CDR3 DNA: TGTGCCAGCAGCCAACCCGGGGCAGGCGATAACTATGGCTACACCTTC
CDR3 protein: CASSQPGAGDNYGYTF

D gene: TRBD1
J gene: TRBJ1-5
clone size: once
V gene: TRBV5-1
CDR3 DNA: TGCGCCAGCAGCGCCGGGACAGGGGATCAGCCCCAGCATTTT
CDR3 protein: CASSAGTGDQPQHF

D gene: TRBD1
J gene: TRBJ2-2
clone size: few
V gene: TRBV9
CDR3 DNA: TGTGCCAGCAGCACCGGGACAGGGAACACCGGGGAGCTGTTTTTT
CDR3 protein: CASSTGTGNTGELFF

D gene: TRBD1
J gene: TRBJ2-5
clone size: -
V gene: TRBV2
CDR3 DNA: TGTGCCAGCAGTGGAATCCGGGACAGGGACCAAGAGACCCAGTACTTC
CDR3 protein: CASSGIRDRDQETQYF

D gene: TRBD1
J gene: TRBJ1-4
clone size: -
V gene: TRBV7-6
CDR3 DNA: TGTGCCAGCAGCCCCAGGACAGGGGGTAATGAAAAACTGTTTTTT
CDR3 protein: CASSPRTGGNEKLFF

D gene: TRBD1
J gene: TRBJ1-5
clone size: -
V gene: TRBV24-1
CDR3 DNA: TGTGCCACCAGTGATCTAGATGACAGGGGCTCTCGGCCGCCCCAGCATTTT
CDR3 protein: CATSDLDDRGSRPPQHF

D gene: TRBD2
J gene: TRBJ2-3
clone size: once
V gene: TRBV4-1
CDR3 DNA: TGCGCCAGCAGCTCTCCAGGCGGGAGGAGGGCAGATACGCAGTATTTT
CDR3 protein: CASSSPGGRRADTQYF

D gene: -
J gene: TRBJ1-1
clone size: once
V gene: TRBV7-2
CDR3 DNA: TGTGCCAGCAGCTTAGGTGTCTACACTGAAGCTTTCTTT
CDR3 protein: CASSLGVYTEAFF

D gene: -
J gene: TRBJ2-6
clone size: -
V gene: TRBV28
CDR3 DNA: TGTGCCAGCAGTTTCCTCTCACGGAGCTCTGGGGCCAACGTCCTGACTTTC
CDR3 protein: CASSFLSRSSGANVLTF

D gene: TRBD1
J gene: TRBJ2-2
clone size: -
V gene: TRBV7-3
CDR3 DNA: TGTGCCAGCAGCCAGGGGGCCAGGCGGAGGGAGGAGCTGTTTTTT
CDR3 protein: CASSQGARRREELFF

D gene: -
J gene: TRBJ1-1
clone size: once
V gene: TRBV7-9
CDR3 DNA: TGTGCCAGCAGCTTAGACAGAATGAACACTGAAGCTTTCTTT
CDR3 protein: CASSLDRMNTEAFF

D gene: -
J gene: TRBJ1-2
clone size: -
V gene: TRBV18
CDR3 DNA: TGTGCCAGCTCACCACCCCCCTTTGGAGGCTACACCTTC
CDR3 protein: CASSPPPFGGYTF

D gene: -
J gene: TRBJ1-1
clone size: -
V gene: TRBV3-1/TRBV3-2
CDR3 DNA: TGTGCCAGCAGCCAAGGGGGGGCACCCGAAGCTTTCTTT
CDR3 protein: CASSQGGAPEAFF